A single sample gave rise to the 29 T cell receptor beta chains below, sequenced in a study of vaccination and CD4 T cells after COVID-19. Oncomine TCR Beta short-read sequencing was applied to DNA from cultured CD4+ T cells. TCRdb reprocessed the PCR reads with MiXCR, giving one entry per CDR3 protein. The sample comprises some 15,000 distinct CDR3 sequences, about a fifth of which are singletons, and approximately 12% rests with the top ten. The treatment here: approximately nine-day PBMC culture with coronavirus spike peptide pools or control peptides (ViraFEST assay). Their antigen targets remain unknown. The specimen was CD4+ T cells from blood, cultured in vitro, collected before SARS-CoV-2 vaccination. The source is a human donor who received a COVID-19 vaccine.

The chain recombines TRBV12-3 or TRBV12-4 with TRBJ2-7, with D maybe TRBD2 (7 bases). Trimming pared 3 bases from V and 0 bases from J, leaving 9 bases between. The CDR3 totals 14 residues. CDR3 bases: TGTGCCAGCAGTTTGCGGGGGCGCTCCTACGAGCAGTACTTC. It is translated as CASSLRGRSYEQYF.

CDR3 loop: CSARDPTGGRTNYGYTF. CDR3 bases: TGCAGTGCTAGAGATCCGACAGGGGGCCGTACTAACTATGGCTACACCTTC. The rearrangement links TRBV20-1 to TRBJ1-2; 10 bases align to TRBD1. Germline V gene lookup returns CDR1 DFQATT and CDR2 SNEGSKA (reference sequence). V gave up 0 bases and J gave up 0 bases; unmatched junction bases: 7. The CDR3 runs to 17 residues.

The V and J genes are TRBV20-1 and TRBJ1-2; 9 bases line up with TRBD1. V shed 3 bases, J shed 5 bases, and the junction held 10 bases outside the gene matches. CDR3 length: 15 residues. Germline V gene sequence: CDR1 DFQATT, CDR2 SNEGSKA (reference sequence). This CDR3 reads CSASFPGQGAYGYTF. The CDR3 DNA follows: TGCAGTGCTAGCTTCCCGGGACAGGGTGCTTATGGCTACACCTTC.

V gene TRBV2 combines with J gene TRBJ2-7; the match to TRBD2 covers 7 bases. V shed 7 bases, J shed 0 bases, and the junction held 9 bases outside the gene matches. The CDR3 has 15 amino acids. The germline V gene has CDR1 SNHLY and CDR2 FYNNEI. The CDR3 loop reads CASIPAGKSSYEQYF. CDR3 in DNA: TGTGCCAGCATACCAGCGGGGAAGAGCTCCTACGAGCAGTACTTC.

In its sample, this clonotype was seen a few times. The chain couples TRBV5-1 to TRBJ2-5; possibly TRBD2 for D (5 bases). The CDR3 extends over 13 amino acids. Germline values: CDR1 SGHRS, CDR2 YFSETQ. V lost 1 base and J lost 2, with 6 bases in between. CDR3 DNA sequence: TGCGCCAGCAGCTTGTCGGGGCAAGAGACCCAGTACTTC. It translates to CASSLSGQETQYF. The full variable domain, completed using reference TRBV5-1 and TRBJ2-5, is KAGVTQTPRYLIKTRGQQVTLSCSPISGHRSVSWYQQTPGQGLQFLFEYFSETQRNKGNFPGRFSGRQFSNSRSEMNVSTLELGDSALYLCASSLSGQETQYFGPGTRLLVL.

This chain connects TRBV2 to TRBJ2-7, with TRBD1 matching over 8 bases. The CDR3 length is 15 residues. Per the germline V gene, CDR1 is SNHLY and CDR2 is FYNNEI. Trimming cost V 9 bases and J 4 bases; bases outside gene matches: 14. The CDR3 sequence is CASSWGRGHAYEQYF. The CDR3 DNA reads TGTGCCAGTTCGTGGGGCAGGGGGCATGCGTACGAGCAGTACTTC. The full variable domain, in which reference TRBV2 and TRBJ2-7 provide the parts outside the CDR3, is EPEVTQTPSHQVTQMGQEVILRCVPISNHLYFYWYRQILGQKVEFLVSFYNNEISEKSEIFDDQFSVERPDGSNFTLKIRSTKLEDSAMYFCASSWGRGHAYEQYFGPGTRLTVT.

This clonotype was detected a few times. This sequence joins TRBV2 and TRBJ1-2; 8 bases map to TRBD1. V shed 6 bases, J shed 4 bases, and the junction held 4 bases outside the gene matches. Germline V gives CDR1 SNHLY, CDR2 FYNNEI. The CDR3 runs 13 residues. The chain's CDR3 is CASRGQDFYGYTF. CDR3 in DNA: TGTGCCAGCAGGGGACAGGACTTCTATGGCTACACCTTC.

CDR3 sequence (DNA): TGTGCCAGCAGCAAAGCGTGTGGGAGGGGCAATCAGCCCCAGCATTTT. It encodes CASSKACGRGNQPQHF. This chain links TRBV21-1 with TRBJ1-5. TRBV21-1 is a recognized pseudogene. The CDR3 has 16 amino acids.

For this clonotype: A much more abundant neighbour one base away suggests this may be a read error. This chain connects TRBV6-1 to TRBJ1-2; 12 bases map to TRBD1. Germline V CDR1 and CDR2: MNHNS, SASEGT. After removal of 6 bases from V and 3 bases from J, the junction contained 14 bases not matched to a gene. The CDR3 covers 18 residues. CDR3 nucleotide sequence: TGTGCCAGCAGCTTCACCGGGACAGGGGGCTTGGGGGACTATGGCTACACCTTC. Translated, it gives CASSFTGTGGLGDYGYTF.

This chain's CDR3 is CASSILTRGVNQPQHF. CDR3 nucleotide sequence: TGTGCCAGTAGTATTCTCACCAGGGGTGTCAATCAGCCCCAGCATTTT. The chain combines TRBV19 with TRBJ1-5, with D maybe TRBD1 (6 bases). The CDR3 is made up of 16 amino acids. The germline V and J ends were trimmed by 3 bases and 3 bases, with 15 bases remaining between them. Germline values: CDR1 LNHDA, CDR2 SQIVND (reference sequence).

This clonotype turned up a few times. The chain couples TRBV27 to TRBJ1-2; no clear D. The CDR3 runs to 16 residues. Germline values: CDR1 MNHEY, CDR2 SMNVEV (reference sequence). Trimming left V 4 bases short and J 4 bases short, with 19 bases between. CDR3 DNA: TGTGCCAGCAGTTCCCTCCGGACGAGGTCAACCTATGGCTACACCTTC. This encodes CASSSLRTRSTYGYTF.

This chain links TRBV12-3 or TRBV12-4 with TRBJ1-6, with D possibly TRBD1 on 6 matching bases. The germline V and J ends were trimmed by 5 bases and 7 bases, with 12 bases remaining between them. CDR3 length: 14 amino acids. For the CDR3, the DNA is TGTGCCAGCAGTCCCGGACAGATAAATTCACCCCTCCACTTT. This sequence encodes CASSPGQINSPLHF.

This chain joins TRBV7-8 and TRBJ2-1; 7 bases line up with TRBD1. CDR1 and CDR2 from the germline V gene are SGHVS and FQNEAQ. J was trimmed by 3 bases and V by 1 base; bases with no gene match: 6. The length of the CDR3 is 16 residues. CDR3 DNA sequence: TGTGCCAGCAGCTTAGTGGAGAGACAGGGCTACAATGAGCAGTTCTTC. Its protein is CASSLVERQGYNEQFF.

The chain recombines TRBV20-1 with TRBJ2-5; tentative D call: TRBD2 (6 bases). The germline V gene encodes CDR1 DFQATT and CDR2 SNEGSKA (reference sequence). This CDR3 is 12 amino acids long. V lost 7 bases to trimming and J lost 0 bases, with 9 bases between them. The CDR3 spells CSGGDYQETQYF. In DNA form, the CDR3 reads TGCAGTGGTGGGGACTACCAAGAGACCCAGTACTTC.

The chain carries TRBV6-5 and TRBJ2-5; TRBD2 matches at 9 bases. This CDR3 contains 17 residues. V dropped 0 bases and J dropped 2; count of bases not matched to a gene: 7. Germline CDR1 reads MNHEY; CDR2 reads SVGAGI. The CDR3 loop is CASSYSYSGGLQETQYF. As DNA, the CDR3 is TGTGCCAGCAGTTACTCGTATAGCGGGGGCCTGCAAGAGACCCAGTACTTC.

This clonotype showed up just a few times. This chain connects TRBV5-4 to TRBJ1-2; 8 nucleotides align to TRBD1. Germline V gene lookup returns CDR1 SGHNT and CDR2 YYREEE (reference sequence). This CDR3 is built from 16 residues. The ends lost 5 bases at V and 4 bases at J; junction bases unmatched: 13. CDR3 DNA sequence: TGTGCCAGCAGTCTGGATCGGGCCAGGGGGCCCTATGGCTACACCTTC. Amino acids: CASSLDRARGPYGYTF.

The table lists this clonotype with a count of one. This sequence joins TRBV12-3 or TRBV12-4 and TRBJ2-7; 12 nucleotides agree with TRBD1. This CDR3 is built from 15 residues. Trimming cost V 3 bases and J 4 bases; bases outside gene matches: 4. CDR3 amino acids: CASSLGTGGGYEQYF. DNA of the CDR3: TGTGCCAGCAGTTTGGGGACAGGGGGCGGGTACGAGCAGTACTTC.

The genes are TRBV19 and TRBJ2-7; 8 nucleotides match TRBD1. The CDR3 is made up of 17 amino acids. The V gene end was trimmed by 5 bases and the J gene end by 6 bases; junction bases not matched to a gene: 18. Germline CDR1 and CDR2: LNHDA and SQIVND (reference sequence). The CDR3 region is CASSFPGTGPTRGEQYF. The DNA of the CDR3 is TGTGCCAGTAGTTTCCCCGGGACAGGCCCGACCAGGGGCGAGCAGTACTTC.

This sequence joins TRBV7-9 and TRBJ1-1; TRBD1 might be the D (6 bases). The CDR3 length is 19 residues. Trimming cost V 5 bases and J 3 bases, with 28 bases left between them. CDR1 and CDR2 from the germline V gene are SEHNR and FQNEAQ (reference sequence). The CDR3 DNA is TGTGCCAGCAGCCGCTACGCGGCAAGACTGGGGGCTAGAGACACTGAAGCTTTCTTT. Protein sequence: CASSRYAARLGARDTEAFF.

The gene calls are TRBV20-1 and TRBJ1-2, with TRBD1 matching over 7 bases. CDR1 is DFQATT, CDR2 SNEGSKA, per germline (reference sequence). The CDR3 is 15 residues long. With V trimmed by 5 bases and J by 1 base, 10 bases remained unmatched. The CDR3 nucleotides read TGCAGTGCTCTCGTTAACAGGGGAAATAACTATGGCTACACCTTC. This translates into CSALVNRGNNYGYTF.

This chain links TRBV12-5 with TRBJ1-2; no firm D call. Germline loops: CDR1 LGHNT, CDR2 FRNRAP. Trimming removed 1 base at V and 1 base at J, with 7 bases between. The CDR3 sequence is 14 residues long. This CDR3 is CASGLADGNYGYTF. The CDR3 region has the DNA TGTGCTAGTGGTTTGGCGGACGGTAACTATGGCTACACCTTC.

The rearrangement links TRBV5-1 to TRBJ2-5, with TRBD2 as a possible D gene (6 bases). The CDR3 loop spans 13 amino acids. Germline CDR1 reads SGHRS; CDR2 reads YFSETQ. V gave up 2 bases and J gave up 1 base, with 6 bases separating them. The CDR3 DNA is TGCGCCAGCAGCTTCGGGAGCCAAGAGACCCAGTACTTC. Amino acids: CASSFGSQETQYF.

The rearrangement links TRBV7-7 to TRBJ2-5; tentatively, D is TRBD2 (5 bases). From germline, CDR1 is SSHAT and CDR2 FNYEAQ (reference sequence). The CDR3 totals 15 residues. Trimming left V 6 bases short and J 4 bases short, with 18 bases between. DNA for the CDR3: TGTGCCAGCAGTCCTCCCCCCGCGGGTGGAGAGACCCAGTACTTC. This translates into CASSPPPAGGETQYF.

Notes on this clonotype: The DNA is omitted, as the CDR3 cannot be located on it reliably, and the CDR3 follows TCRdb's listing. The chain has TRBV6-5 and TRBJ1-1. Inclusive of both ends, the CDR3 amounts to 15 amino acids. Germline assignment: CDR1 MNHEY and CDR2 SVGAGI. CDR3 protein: CASSYSSGQYGEAFF.

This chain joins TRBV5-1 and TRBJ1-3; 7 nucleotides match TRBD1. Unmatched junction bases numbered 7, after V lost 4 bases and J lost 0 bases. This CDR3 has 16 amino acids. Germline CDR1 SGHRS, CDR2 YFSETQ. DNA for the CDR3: TGCGCCAGCAGCCTGGGACAGCTAAGCTCTGGAAACACCATATATTTT. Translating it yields CASSLGQLSSGNTIYF.

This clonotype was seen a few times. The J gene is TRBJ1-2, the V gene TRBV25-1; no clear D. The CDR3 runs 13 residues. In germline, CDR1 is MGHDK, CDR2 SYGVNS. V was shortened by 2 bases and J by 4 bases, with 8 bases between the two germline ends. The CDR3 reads CASSEGRFYGYTF. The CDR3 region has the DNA TGTGCCAGCAGTGAAGGCAGGTTCTATGGCTACACCTTC.

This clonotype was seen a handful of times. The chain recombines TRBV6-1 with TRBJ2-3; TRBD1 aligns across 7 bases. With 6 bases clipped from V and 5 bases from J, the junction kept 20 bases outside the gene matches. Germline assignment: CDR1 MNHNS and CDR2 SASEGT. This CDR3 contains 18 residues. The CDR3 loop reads CASRGSDPGTADLDTQYF. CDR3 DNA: TGTGCCAGCAGGGGTTCAGACCCCGGGACAGCGGATCTAGATACGCAGTATTTT.

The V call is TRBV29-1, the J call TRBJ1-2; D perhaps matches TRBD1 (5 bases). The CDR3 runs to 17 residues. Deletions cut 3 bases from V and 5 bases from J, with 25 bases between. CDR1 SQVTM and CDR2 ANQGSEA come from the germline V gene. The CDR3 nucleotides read TGCAGCGTTGATTACCCCGGGTTTACCCCCCACAGGTATGGCTACACCTTC. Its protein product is CSVDYPGFTPHRYGYTF.

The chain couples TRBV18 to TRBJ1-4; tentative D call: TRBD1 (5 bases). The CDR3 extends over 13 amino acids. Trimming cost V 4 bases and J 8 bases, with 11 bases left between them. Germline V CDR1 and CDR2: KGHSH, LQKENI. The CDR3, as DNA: TGTGCCAGCTCACTCTATCGGGGGGAAAAACTGTTTTTT. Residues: CASSLYRGEKLFF.